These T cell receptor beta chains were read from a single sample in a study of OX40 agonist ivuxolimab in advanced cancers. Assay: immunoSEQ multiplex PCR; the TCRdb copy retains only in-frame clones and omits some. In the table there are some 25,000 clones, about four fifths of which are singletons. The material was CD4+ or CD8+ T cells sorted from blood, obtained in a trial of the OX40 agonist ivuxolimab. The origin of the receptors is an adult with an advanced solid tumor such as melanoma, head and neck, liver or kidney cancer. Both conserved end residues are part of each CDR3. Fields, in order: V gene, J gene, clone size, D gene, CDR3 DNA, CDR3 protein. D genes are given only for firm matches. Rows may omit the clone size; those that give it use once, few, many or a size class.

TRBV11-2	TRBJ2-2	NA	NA	TGTGCCAGCGCGAGACTGTTCGCGAACACCGGGGAGCTGTTTTTT	CASARLFANTGELFF
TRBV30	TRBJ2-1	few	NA	TGTGCCTGGAGTGTCCCTTATAGGGCCTACAATGAGCAGTTCTTC	CAWSVPYRAYNEQFF
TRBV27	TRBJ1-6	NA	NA	TGTGCCAGCAGTACCTCGGGCCACGATTTATCACCCCTCCACTTT	CASSTSGHDLSPLHF
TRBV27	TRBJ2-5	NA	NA	TGTGCCAGCAAGTCCCCCCACGAGGGTTGGGAGACCCAGTACTTC	CASKSPHEGWETQYF
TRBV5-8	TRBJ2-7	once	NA	TGTGCCAGCAGCTTGGCTTTCGGCGGGCCACACGAGCAGTACTTC	CASSLAFGGPHEQYF
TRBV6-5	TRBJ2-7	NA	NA	TGTGCCAGCAGCCCAGATCCGAACCCCTACGAGCAGTACTTC	CASSPDPNPYEQYF
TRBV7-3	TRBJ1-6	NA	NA	TGTGCCAGCAGCTTATGGCCGGACCGCTCACCCCTCCACTTT	CASSLWPDRSPLHF
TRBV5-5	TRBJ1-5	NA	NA	TGTGCCAGCAGCTTGTGGGGTGACAATCAGCCCCAGCATTTT	CASSLWGDNQPQHF
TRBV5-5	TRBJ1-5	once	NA	TGTGCCAGCAGCTCGGACATCAATAGAGTGCAGCCCCAGCATTTT	CASSSDINRVQPQHF
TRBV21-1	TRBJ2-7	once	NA	TGTGCCAGCAGCAAAGAGAAGGACGGGACTTGGTACGAGCAGTACTTC	CASSKEKDGTWYEQYF
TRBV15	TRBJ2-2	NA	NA	TGTGCCACCGGAGATCCACAGAAGGCGAACACCGGGGAGCTGTTTTTT	CATGDPQKANTGELFF
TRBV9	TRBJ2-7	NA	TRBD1	TGTGCCAGCAGCGTCGGGACAGGCCACGGGTACGAGCAGTACTTC	CASSVGTGHGYEQYF
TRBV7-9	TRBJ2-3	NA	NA	TGTGCCAGCAGCACCCTCACAGATACGCAGTATTTT	CASSTLTDTQYF
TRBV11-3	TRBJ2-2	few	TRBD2	TGTGCCAGCAGCTCTAGCGGGATCGTCACCGGGGAGCTGTTTTTT	CASSSSGIVTGELFF
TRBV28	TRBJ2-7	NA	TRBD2	TGTGCCAGCAGCTCGGCGGGGGGCGGCGAGCAGTACTTC	CASSSAGGGEQYF
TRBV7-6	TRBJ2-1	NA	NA	TGTGCCAGCAGCTCCCCGCCCCAACTAGCCCCATACAATGAGCAGTTCTTC	CASSSPPQLAPYNEQFF
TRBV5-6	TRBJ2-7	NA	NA	TGTGCCAGCAGTTGGGGGGACAGCTACTACGAGCAGTACTTC	CASSWGDSYYEQYF
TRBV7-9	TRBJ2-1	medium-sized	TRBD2	TGTGCCAGCAGTCAGGTTAGCGGGACCTACAATGAGCAGTTCTTC	CASSQVSGTYNEQFF
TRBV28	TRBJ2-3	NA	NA	TGTGCCAGCAGTTTCCCCCCGGGGTCTTCGAGAGATACGCAGTATTTT	CASSFPPGSSRDTQYF
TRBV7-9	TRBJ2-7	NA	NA	TGTGCCACCGAAGACAGGCTTTCATACGAGCAGTACTTC	CATEDRLSYEQYF
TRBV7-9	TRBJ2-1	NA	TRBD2	TGTGCCAGCAGCTTCTGGGCGGGAGAGTGGTACAATGAGCAGTTCTTC	CASSFWAGEWYNEQFF
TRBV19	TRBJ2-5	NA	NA	TGTGCCAGTAGTATGTGGCAGGCTGGAGGGACCCAGTACTTC	CASSMWQAGGTQYF